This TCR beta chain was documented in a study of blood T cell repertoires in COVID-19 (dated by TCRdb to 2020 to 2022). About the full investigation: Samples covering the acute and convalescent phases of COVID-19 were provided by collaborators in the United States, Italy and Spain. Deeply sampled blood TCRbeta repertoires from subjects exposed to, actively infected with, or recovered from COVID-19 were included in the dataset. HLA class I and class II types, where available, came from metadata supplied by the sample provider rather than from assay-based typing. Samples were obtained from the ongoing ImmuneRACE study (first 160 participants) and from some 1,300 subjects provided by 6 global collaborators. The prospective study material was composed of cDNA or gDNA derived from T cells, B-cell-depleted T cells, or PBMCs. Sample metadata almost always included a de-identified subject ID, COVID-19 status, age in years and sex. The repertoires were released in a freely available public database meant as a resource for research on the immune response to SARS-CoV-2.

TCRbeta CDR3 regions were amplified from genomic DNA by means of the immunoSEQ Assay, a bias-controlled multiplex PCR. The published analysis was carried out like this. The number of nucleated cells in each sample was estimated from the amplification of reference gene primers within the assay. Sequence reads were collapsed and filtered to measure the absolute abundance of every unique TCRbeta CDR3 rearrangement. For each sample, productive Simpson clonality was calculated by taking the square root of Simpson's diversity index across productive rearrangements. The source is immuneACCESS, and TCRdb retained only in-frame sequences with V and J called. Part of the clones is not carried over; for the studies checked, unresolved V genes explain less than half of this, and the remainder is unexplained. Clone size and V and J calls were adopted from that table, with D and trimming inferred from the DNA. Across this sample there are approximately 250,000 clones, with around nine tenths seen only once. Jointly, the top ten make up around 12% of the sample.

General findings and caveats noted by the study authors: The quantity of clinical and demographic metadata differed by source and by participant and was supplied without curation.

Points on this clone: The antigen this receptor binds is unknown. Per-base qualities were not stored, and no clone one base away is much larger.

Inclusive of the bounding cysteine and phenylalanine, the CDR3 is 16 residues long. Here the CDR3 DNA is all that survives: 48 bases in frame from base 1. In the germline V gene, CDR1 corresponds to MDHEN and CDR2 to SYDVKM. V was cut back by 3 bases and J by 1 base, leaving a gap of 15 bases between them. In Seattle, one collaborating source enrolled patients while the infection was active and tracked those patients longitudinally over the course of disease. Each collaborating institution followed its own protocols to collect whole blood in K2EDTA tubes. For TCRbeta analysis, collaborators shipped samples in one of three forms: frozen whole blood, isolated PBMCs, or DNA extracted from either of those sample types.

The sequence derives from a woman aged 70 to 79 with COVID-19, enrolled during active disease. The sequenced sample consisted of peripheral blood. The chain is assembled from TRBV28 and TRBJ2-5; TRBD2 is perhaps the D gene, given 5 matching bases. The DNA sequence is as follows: TGTGCCAGCAGTTTGGAGCGGACGGAGACCCAAGAGACCCAGTACTTC. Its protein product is CASSLERTETQETQYF.